This TCR beta chain derives from a study of control samples from healthy donors and cancer patients. Data came from immunoSEQ multiplex PCR; TCRdb stores just in-frame clones and leaves some out. The repertoire holds about 65,000 clones, 90% seen once, with around 1.2% in the top ten. In germline, CDR1 is KGHDR, CDR2 SFDVKD. This CDR3 contains 18 residues. V lost 0 bases and J lost 0, with 11 bases in between. Sequencing used PBMCs. The genes are TRBV24-1 and TRBJ1-6; a weak D match, TRBD1 (6 bases). The source is a woman aged 45-65 years with colorectal cancer. The CDR3 DNA is TGTGCCACCAGTGATTTGCGGGGGGCGGGCTCCTATAATTCACCCCTCCACTTT. As protein: CATSDLRGAGSYNSPLHF.